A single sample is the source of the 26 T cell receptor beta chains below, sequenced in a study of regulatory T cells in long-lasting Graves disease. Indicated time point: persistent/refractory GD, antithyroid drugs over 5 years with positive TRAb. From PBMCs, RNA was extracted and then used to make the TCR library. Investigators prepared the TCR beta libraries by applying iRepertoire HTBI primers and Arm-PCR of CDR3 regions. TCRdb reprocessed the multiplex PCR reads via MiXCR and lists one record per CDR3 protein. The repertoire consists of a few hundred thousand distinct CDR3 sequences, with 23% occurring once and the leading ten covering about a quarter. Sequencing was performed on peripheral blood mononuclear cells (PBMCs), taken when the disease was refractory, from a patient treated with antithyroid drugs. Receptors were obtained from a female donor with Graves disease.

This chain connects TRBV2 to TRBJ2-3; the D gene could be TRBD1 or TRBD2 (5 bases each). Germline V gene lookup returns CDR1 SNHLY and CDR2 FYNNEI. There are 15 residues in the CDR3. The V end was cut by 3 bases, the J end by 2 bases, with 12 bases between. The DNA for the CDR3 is TGTGCCAGCAGTGATGGGGGAATTTACACAGATACGCAGTATTTT. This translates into CASSDGGIYTDTQYF.

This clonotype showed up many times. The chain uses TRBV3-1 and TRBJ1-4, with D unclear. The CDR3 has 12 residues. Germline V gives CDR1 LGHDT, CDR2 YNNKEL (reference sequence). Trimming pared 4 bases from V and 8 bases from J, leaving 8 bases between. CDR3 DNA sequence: TGTGCCAGCAGCCCCAGCCGCGAAAAACTGTTTTTT. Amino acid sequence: CASSPSREKLFF.

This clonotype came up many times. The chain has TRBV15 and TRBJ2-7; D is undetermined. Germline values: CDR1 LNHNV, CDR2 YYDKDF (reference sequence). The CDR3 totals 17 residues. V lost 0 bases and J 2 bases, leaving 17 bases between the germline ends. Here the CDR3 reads CATSREFVGPPAYEQYF. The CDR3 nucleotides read TGTGCCACCAGCAGAGAGTTCGTAGGACCCCCGGCCTACGAGCAGTACTTC.

CDR3 amino acids: CASSTNGDGYTF. The CDR3 bases are TGTGCCAGCAGCACCAATGGGGATGGCTACACCTTC. This chain joins TRBV6-1 and TRBJ1-2; D gene unclear. The germline CDR1 and CDR2 sequences are MNHNS and SASEGT. CDR3 length equals 12 residues. Deletions cut 6 bases from V and 6 bases from J, with 11 bases between.

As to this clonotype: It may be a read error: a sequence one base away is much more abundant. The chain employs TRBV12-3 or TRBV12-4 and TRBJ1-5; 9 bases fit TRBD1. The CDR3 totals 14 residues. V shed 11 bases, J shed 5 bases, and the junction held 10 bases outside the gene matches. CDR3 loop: CAGTANRGHQPQHF. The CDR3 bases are TGTGCCGGCACCGCCAACAGGGGGCATCAGCCCCAGCATTTT.

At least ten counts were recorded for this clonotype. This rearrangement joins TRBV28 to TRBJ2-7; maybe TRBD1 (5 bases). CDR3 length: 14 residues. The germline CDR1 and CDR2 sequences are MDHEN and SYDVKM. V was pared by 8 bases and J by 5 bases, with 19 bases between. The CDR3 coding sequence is TGTGCCAGCCTTTCACTCGCAGGGAACCACGAGCAGTACTTC. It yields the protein CASLSLAGNHEQYF.

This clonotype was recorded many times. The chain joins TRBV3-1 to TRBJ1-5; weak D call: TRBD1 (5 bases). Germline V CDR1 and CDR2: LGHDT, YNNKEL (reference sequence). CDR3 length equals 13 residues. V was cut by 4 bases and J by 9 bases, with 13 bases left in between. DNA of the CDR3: TGTGCCAGCAGCCGAGGACAAGTGGGGCCCCAGCATTTT. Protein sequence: CASSRGQVGPQHF.

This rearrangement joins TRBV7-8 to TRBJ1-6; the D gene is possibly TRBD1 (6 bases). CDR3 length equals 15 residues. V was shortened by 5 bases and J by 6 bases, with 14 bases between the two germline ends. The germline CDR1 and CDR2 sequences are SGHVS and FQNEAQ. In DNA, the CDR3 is TGTGCCAGCAGCATTAGCAACAGGGCTAATTCACCCCTCCACTTT. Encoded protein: CASSISNRANSPLHF.

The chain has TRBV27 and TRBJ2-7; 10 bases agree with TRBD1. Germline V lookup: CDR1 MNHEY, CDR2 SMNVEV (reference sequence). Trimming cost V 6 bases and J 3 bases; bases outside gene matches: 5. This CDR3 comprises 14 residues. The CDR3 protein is CASRWGQGHYEQYF. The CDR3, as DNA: TGTGCCAGCAGGTGGGGACAGGGGCACTACGAGCAGTACTTC.

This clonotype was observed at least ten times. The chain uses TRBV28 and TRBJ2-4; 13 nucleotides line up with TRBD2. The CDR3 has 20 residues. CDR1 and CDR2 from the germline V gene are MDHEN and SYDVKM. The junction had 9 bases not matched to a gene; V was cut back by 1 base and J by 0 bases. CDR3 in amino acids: CASSLLSGTSGKLAKNIQYF. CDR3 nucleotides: TGTGCCAGCAGTTTATTATCCGGGACTAGCGGGAAGCTAGCCAAAAACATTCAGTACTTC.

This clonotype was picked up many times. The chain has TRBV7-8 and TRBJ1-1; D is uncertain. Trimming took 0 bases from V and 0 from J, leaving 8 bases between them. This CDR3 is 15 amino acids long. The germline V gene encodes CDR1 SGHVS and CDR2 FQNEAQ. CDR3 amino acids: CASSLAPGLNTEAFF. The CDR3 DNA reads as TGTGCCAGCAGCTTAGCGCCAGGCTTGAACACTGAAGCTTTCTTT.

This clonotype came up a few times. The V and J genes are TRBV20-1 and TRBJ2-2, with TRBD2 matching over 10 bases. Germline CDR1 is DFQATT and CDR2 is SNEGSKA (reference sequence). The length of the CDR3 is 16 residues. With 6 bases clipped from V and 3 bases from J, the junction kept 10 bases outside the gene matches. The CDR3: CSAATSGWTYTGELFF. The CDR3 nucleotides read TGCAGTGCCGCGACTAGCGGGTGGACTTACACCGGGGAGCTGTTTTTT.

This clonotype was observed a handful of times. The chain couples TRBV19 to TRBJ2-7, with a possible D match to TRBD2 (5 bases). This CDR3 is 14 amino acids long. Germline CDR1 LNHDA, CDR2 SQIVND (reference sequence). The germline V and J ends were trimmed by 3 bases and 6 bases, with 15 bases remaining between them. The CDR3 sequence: CASSMVAPGGEQYF. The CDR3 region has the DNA TGTGCCAGTAGTATGGTTGCGCCTGGAGGCGAGCAGTACTTC. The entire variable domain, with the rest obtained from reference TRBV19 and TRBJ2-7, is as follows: DGGITQSPKYLFRKEGQNVTLSCEQNLNHDAMYWYRQDPGQGLRLIYYSQIVNDFQKGDIAEGYSVSREKKESFPLTVTSAQKNPTAFYLCASSMVAPGGEQYFGPGTRLTVT.

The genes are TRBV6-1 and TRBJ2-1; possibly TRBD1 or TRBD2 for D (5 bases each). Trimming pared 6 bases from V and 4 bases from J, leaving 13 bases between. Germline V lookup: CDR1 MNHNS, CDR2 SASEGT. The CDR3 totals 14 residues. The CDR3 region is CASRRGAVYNEQFF. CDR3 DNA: TGTGCCAGCAGGAGGGGAGCGGTATACAATGAGCAGTTCTTC.

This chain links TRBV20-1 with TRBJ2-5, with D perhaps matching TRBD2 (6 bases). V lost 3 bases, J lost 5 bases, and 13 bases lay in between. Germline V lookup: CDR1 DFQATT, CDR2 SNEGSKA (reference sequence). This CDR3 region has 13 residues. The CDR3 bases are TGCAGTGCTAGGCCGGCGGCGGGGGAGACCCAGTACTTC. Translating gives CSARPAAGETQYF.

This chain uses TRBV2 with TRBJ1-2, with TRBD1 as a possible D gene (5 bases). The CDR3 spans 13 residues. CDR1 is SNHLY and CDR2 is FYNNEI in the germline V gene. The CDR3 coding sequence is TGTGCGGGGTCGGGGGAGGCGGACTATGGCTACACCTTC. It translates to CAGSGEADYGYTF.

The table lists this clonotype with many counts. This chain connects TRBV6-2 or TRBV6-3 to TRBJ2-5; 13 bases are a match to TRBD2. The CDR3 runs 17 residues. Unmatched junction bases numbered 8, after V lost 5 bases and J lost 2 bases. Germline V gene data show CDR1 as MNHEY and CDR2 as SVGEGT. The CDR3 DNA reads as TGTGCCAGCAGTCGATACGGGGGACTAGCGGGGCAAGAGACCCAGTACTTC. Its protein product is CASSRYGGLAGQETQYF.

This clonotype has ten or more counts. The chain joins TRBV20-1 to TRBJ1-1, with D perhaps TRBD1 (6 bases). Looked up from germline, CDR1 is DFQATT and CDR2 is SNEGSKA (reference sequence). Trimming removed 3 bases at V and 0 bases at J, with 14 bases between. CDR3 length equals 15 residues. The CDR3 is CSARAHQGMNTEAFF. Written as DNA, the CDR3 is TGCAGTGCTAGGGCGCATCAGGGGATGAACACTGAAGCTTTCTTT.

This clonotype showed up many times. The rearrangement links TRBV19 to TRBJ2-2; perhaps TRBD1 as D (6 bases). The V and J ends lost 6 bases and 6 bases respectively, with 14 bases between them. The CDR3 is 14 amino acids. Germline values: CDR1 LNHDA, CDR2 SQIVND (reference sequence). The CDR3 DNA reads TGTGCCAGTAGGGATACTAACAGGGCCGGGGAGCTGTTTTTT. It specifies CASRDTNRAGELFF.

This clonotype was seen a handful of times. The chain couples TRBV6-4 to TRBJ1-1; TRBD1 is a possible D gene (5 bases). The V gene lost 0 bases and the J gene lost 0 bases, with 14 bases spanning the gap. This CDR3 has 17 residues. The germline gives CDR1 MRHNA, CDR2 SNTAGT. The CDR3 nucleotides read TGTGCCAGCAGTGACTCCCCGGGGGGAGTGGTGAACACTGAAGCTTTCTTT. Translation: CASSDSPGGVVNTEAFF.

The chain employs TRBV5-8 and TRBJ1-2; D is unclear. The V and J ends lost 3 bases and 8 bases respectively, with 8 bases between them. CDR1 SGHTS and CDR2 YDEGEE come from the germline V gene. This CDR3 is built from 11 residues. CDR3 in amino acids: CASSWRLGYTF. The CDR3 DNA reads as TGTGCCAGCAGCTGGAGGCTCGGCTACACCTTC.

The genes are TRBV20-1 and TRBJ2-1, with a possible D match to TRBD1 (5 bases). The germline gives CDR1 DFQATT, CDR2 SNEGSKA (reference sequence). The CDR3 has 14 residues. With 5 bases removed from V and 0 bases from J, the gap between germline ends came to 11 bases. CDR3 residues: CSALQVFSYNEQFF. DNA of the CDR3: TGCAGTGCTTTACAGGTTTTCTCCTACAATGAGCAGTTCTTC.

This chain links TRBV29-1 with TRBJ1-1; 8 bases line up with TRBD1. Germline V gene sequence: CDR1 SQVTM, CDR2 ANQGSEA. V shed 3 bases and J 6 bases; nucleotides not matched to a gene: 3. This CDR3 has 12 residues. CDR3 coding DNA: TGCAGCGTTGATAGCAGGGGGCCTGAAGCTTTCTTT. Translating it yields CSVDSRGPEAFF.

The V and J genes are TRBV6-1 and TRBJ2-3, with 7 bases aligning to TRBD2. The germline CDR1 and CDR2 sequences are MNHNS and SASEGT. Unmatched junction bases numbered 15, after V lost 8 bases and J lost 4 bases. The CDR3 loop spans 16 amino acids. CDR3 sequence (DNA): TGTGCCAGCTGGGTAGCGGGCAAGCATCCTCCAGATACGCAGTATTTT. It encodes CASWVAGKHPPDTQYF.

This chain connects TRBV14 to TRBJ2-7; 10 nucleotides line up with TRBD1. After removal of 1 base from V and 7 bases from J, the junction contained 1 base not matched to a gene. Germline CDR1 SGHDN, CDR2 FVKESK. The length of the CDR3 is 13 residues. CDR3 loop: CASSQGTGGEQYF. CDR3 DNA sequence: TGTGCCAGCAGCCAAGGGACAGGGGGAGAGCAGTACTTC.

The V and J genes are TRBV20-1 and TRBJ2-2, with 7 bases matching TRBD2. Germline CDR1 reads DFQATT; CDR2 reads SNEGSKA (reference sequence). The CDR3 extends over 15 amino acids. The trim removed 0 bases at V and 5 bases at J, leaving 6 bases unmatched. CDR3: CSARDGGRGTGELFF. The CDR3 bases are TGCAGTGCTAGAGACGGCGGGAGAGGGACCGGGGAGCTGTTTTTT.